The 15 T cell receptor beta chains below were found in one sample sequenced in a study of technical replicates of blood from a handful of donors. Generated by immunoSEQ multiplex PCR, the TCRdb table keeps only in-frame clones and is missing some. Of approximately 87,000 clones in the sample, around 92% were seen once. Sequenced: T cells isolated from PBMCs. These receptors were obtained from a human donor in good health. Some clones in this sample may be carry-over from other donors' samples.

The chain has TRBV11-2 and TRBJ2-1; no clear D gene. Germline values: CDR1 SGHAT, CDR2 FQNNGV. Trimming cost V 3 bases and J 9 bases, with 6 bases left between them. The CDR3 totals 11 residues. This chain's CDR3 is CASSFRSEQFF. The CDR3 nucleotides read TGTGCCAGCAGCTTTCGTAGTGAGCAGTTCTTC.

The chain combines TRBV10-3 with TRBJ2-5; TRBD2 matches at 8 bases. The CDR3 contains 13 residues. Trimming removed 6 bases from V and 4 bases from J; junction bases left unmatched: 4. Germline-derived CDR1 and CDR2 are ENHRY and SYGVKD. The CDR3 nucleotides are TGTGCCATCAGCTCGGGGGGGTCAGAGACCCAGTACTTC. Translated: CAISSGGSETQYF.

The chain is built from TRBV5-4 and TRBJ1-1, with a weak D call TRBD1 (5 bases). Germline CDR1 reads SGHNT; CDR2 reads YYREEE (reference sequence). V lost 4 bases and J 6 bases, leaving 19 bases between the germline ends. The CDR3 runs 15 residues. The CDR3 here is CASSILLGVGAEAFF. The CDR3 nucleotides read TGTGCCAGCAGCATCCTCCTAGGGGTTGGGGCTGAAGCTTTCTTT.

This clone came up once. Other DNA sequences from this sample encode an identical CDR3 as well. This sequence joins TRBV11-2 and TRBJ2-7; the match to TRBD1 covers 9 bases. The trim removed 4 bases at V and 3 bases at J, leaving 10 bases unmatched. The CDR3 totals 16 residues. Germline loops: CDR1 SGHAT, CDR2 FQNNGV. The CDR3 DNA reads as TGTGCCAGCAGCTCGGAAATTAGACAGGGGGGCTACGAGCAGTACTTC. This encodes CASSSEIRQGGYEQYF.

The chain employs TRBV2 and TRBJ2-3; TRBD2 matches at 9 bases. J was trimmed by 3 bases and V by 7 bases; bases with no gene match: 5. Germline assignment: CDR1 SNHLY and CDR2 FYNNEI. This CDR3 is built from 14 residues. As DNA, the CDR3 is TGTGCCAGCATTGCAGCGGGAGGAACAGATACGCAGTATTTT. It codes for CASIAAGGTDTQYF. Looking up the rest from reference TRBV2 and TRBJ2-3 gives the full variable domain: EPEVTQTPSHQVTQMGQEVILRCVPISNHLYFYWYRQILGQKVEFLVSFYNNEISEKSEIFDDQFSVERPDGSNFTLKIRSTKLEDSAMYFCASIAAGGTDTQYFGPGTRLTVL.

This chain uses TRBV27 with TRBJ1-1; possibly TRBD1 for D (6 bases). This CDR3 is 14 amino acids long. The germline V gene encodes CDR1 MNHEY and CDR2 SMNVEV (reference sequence). Trimming took off 2 bases at V and 3 bases at J, with 10 bases between the two ends. The CDR3 bases are TGTGCCAGCAGTTTAAGGGGGATGTACACTGAAGCTTTCTTT. Translation: CASSLRGMYTEAFF.

The chain has TRBV7-9 and TRBJ1-2, with 7 positions matching TRBD1. V lost 6 bases and J lost 6; bases outside the gene matches: 16. The germline CDR1 and CDR2 sequences are SEHNR and FQNEAQ (reference sequence). The CDR3 is 16 residues long. CDR3 bases: TGTGCCAGCAGTTCCCCCCTACAGGGGCTTAGGGATGGCTACACCTTC. Protein sequence: CASSSPLQGLRDGYTF. Complete variable domain (other parts from reference TRBV7-9 and TRBJ1-2): DTGVSQNPRHKITKRGQNVTFRCDPISEHNRLYWYRQTLGQGPEFLTYFQNEAQLEKSRLLSDRFSAERPKGSFSTLEIQRTEQGDSAMYLCASSSPLQGLRDGYTFGSGTRLTVV.

The chain joins TRBV19 to TRBJ2-5; D perhaps matches TRBD1 (6 bases). Trimming cost V 3 bases and J 3 bases, with 8 bases left between them. The CDR3 covers 13 residues. Germline V gene lookup returns CDR1 LNHDA and CDR2 SQIVND (reference sequence). The chain's CDR3 is CASSIKGEETQYF. CDR3 in DNA: TGTGCCAGTAGTATTAAGGGGGAAGAGACCCAGTACTTC. The whole variable domain, remainder taken from reference TRBV19 and TRBJ2-5, is DGGITQSPKYLFRKEGQNVTLSCEQNLNHDAMYWYRQDPGQGLRLIYYSQIVNDFQKGDIAEGYSVSREKKESFPLTVTSAQKNPTAFYLCASSIKGEETQYFGPGTRLLVL.

The CDR3 is CASSPSGGNEQFF. CDR3 in DNA: TGCGCCAGCAGCCCATCAGGGGGCAATGAGCAGTTCTTC. The gene calls are TRBV5-1 and TRBJ2-1, with TRBD1 matching 7 bases. The length of the CDR3 is 13 residues. The V and J ends lost 4 bases and 6 bases, in that order; junction bases with no gene match: 4. Per the germline V gene, CDR1 is SGHRS and CDR2 is YFSETQ.

This rearrangement joins TRBV27 to TRBJ1-2; 9 nucleotides line up with TRBD1. V gave up 2 bases and J gave up 8 bases; unmatched junction bases: 3. This CDR3 is 13 amino acids long. CDR1 and CDR2 from the germline V gene are MNHEY and SMNVEV (reference sequence). DNA for the CDR3: TGTGCCAGCAGTTTAGCCGGGACAGGGGGCTACACCTTC. Translation gives CASSLAGTGGYTF.

V usage is TRBV7-3 and J usage is TRBJ2-5; tentatively, D is TRBD1 (8 bases). Trimming pared 5 bases from V and 5 bases from J, leaving 15 bases between. Germline V lookup: CDR1 SGHTA, CDR2 FQGTGA. The CDR3 covers 14 residues. CDR3 nucleotide sequence: TGTGCCAGCAGCGCCGGACAGGGAGGGGAGACCCAGTACTTC. The encoded protein is CASSAGQGGETQYF.

The gene calls are TRBV7-2 and TRBJ2-7, with D maybe TRBD2 (6 bases). The CDR3 is made up of 17 amino acids. Per the germline V gene, CDR1 is SGHTA and CDR2 is FQGNSA. V was clipped by 4 bases and J by 1 base, with 20 bases between them. As DNA, the CDR3 is TGTGCCAGCAGCTGGGGGTTAGGGCTAGGAGGGTCCTACGAGCAGTACTTC. Its protein product is CASSWGLGLGGSYEQYF.

This clone was found once. V and J are TRBV6-1 and TRBJ2-7; TRBD1 matches 10 bases. V shed 2 bases and J 4 bases; nucleotides not matched to a gene: 5. This CDR3 spans 15 amino acids. Per germline, CDR1 MNHNS and CDR2 SASEGT. Written as DNA, the CDR3 is TGTGCCAGCAGTGAAACGGGACAGGGGATATACGAGCAGTACTTC. Residues: CASSETGQGIYEQYF.

This clone was seen just once. This chain uses TRBV4-2 with TRBJ1-3, with 7 positions matching TRBD1. The CDR3 contains 15 residues. V lost 2 bases to trimming and J lost 3 bases; unmatched junction nucleotides: 4. Germline V gene lookup returns CDR1 LGHNA and CDR2 YNFKEQ. The chain's CDR3 is CASSQKTGDGNTIYF. Written as DNA, the CDR3 is TGTGCCAGCAGCCAAAAAACAGGGGATGGAAACACCATATATTTT.

The V call is TRBV19, the J call TRBJ2-1, with D unresolved. With 10 bases removed from V and 8 bases from J, the gap between germline ends came to 12 bases. Germline CDR1 reads LNHDA; CDR2 reads SQIVND (reference sequence). CDR3 length: 11 amino acids. CDR3 region: CATTQAHEQFF. The CDR3 nucleotides are TGTGCCACTACCCAGGCCCATGAGCAGTTCTTC.